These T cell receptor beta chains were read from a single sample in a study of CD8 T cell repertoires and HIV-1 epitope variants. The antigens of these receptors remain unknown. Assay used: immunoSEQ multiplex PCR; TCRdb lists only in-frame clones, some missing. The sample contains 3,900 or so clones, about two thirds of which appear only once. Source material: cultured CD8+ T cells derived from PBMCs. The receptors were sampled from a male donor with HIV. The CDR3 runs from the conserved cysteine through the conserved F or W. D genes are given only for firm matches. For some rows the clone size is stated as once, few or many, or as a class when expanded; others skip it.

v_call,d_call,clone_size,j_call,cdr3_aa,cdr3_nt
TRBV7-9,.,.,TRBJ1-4,CASSPVTGVEKLFF,TGTGCCAGCAGCCCAGTGACCGGGGTAGAAAAACTGTTTTTT
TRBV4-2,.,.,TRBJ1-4,CASSQGGLRKLFF,TGTGCCAGCAGCCAAGGGGGTCTCCGAAAACTGTTTTTT
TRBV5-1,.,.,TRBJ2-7,CASSLEGMEYEQYF,TGCGCCAGCAGCTTGGAGGGGATGGAATACGAGCAGTACTTC
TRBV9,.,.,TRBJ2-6,CASSGDWGANVLTF,TGTGCCAGCAGCGGAGACTGGGGGGCCAACGTCCTGACTTTC
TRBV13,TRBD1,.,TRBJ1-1,CASSYGTGGGTEAFF,TGTGCCAGCAGCTACGGGACAGGGGGCGGCACTGAAGCTTTCTTT
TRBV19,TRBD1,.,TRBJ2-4,CASSISDRALGIQYF,TGTGCCAGTAGTATAAGCGACAGGGCGTTGGGCATTCAGTACTTC
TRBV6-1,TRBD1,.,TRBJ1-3,CASGTGETGNTIYF,TGTGCCAGCGGGACAGGGGAGACTGGAAACACCATATATTTT
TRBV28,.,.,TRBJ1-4,CASSLWLFSGATNEKLFF,TGTGCCAGCAGTTTATGGCTTTTTTCGGGCGCAACTAATGAAAAACTGTTTTTT
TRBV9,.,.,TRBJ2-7,CASSVAEGEQYF,TGTGCCAGCAGCGTAGCTGAGGGCGAGCAGTACTTC
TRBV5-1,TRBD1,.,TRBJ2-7,CASSLANRGSEQYF,TGCGCCAGCAGCTTGGCCAACAGGGGGAGCGAGCAGTACTTC
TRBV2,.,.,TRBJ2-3,CASRLLGADTQYF,TGTGCCAGCAGACTCTTAGGGGCAGATACGCAGTATTTT
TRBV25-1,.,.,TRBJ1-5,CASPESRPQHF,TGTGCCAGCCCCGAGTCTAGGCCCCAGCATTTT
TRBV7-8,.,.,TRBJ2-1,CASSLEAVEYSNEQFF,TGTGCCAGCAGCTTAGAGGCGGTAGAATATAGCAATGAGCAGTTCTTC
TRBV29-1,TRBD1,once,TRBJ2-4,CSVGPGTDSGNDKNIQYF,TGCAGCGTGGGTCCCGGGACAGACTCTGGGAATGACAAAAACATTCAGTACTTC
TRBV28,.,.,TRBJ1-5,CASSPGGGNQPQHF,TGTGCCAGCAGCCCGGGAGGAGGCAATCAGCCCCAGCATTTT
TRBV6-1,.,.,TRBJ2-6,CAISESLGVSGANVLTF,TGTGCCATCAGTGAGTCTCTGGGGGTATCTGGGGCCAACGTCCTGACTTTC
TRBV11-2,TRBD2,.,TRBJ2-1,CASSLSGTSGSSEYNEQFF,TGTGCCAGCAGCTTATCCGGGACTAGCGGGAGTTCGGAATACAATGAGCAGTTCTTC
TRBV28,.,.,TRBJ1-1,CASSIEMNTEAFF,TGTGCCAGCAGTATAGAGATGAACACTGAAGCTTTCTTT
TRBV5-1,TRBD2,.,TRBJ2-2,CASSLIAGGSTGELFF,TGCGCCAGCAGCTTAATAGCGGGAGGGTCCACCGGGGAGCTGTTTTTT
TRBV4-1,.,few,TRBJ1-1,CASSQSGGVTEAFF,TGCGCCAGCAGCCAATCGGGTGGGGTCACTGAAGCTTTCTTT
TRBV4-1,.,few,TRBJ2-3,CASSQATGLDTQYF,TGCGCCAGCAGCCAAGCTACAGGGTTAGATACGCAGTATTTT
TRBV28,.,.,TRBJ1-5,CASSPVGETNQPQHF,TGTGCCAGCAGCCCCGTCGGGGAGACAAATCAGCCCCAGCATTTT
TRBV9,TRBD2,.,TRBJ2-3,CASSVKAGGSGNTQYF,TGTGCCAGCAGCGTTAAGGCGGGAGGCTCTGGGAATACGCAGTATTTT
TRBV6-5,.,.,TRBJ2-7,CASSSDVSAYEQYF,TGTGCCAGCAGTTCAGATGTCTCGGCCTACGAGCAGTACTTC
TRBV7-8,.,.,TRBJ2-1,CASSFTNVGGGNEQFF,TGTGCCAGCAGCTTCACTAACGTGGGGGGCGGAAATGAGCAGTTCTTC
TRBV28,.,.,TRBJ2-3,CASNTPRPGDTQYF,TGTGCCAGCAACACGCCTCGCCCCGGGGATACGCAGTATTTT
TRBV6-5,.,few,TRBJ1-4,CASSPYTSTNEKLFF,TGTGCCAGCAGCCCCTACACTTCAACTAATGAAAAACTGTTTTTT
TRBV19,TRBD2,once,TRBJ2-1,CASSIGGTGGGNEQFF,TGTGCCAGTAGTATAGGAGGGACTGGGGGGGGTAATGAGCAGTTCTTC
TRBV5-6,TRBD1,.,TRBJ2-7,CASSLQGDYEQYF,TGTGCCAGCAGCTTACAGGGGGACTACGAGCAGTACTTC
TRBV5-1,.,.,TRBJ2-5,CASSLGGTKETQYF,TGCGCCAGCAGCTTGGGAGGGACCAAGGAGACCCAGTACTTC
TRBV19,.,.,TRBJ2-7,CASSPGRDNYEQYF,TGTGCCAGTAGTCCAGGACGGGATAACTACGAGCAGTACTTC
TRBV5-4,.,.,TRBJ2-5,CASSLDTYEETQYF,TGTGCCAGCAGCTTGGACACCTACGAAGAGACCCAGTACTTC
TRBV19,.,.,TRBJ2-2,CASSIDLRGNTGELFF,TGTGCCAGTAGTATAGATCTTCGTGGGAACACCGGGGAGCTGTTTTTT
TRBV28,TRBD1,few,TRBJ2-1,CASSPGGSEQFF,TGTGCCAGCAGTCCAGGGGGAAGTGAGCAGTTCTTC
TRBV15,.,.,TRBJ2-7,CATSGDGYEQYF,TGTGCCACCAGCGGCGACGGCTACGAGCAGTACTTC
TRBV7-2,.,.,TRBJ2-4,CASSQISTLNLNIQYF,TGTGCCAGCAGCCAAATCTCGACTCTTAACCTAAACATTCAGTACTTC
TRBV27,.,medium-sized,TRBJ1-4,CASSPLAAGSNEKLFF,TGTGCCAGCAGTCCCCTAGCGGCAGGGTCTAATGAAAAACTGTTTTTT
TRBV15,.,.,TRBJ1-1,CATSRANPFGTDNTEAFF,TGTGCCACCAGCAGAGCAAATCCGTTCGGGACGGATAACACTGAAGCTTTCTTT
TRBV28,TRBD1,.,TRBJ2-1,CASSPDRGYNEQFF,TGTGCCAGCAGTCCGGACAGGGGTTACAATGAGCAGTTCTTC
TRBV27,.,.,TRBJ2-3,CASRRVPHTDTQYF,TGTGCCAGCAGGAGGGTACCTCACACAGATACGCAGTATTTT
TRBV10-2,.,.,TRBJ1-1,CASRREGGGYTEAFF,TGCGCCAGCAGAAGGGAGGGAGGGGGATACACTGAAGCTTTCTTT
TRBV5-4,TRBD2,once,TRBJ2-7,CASSISGGVYEQYF,TGTGCCAGCAGCATTAGCGGGGGTGTCTACGAGCAGTACTTC